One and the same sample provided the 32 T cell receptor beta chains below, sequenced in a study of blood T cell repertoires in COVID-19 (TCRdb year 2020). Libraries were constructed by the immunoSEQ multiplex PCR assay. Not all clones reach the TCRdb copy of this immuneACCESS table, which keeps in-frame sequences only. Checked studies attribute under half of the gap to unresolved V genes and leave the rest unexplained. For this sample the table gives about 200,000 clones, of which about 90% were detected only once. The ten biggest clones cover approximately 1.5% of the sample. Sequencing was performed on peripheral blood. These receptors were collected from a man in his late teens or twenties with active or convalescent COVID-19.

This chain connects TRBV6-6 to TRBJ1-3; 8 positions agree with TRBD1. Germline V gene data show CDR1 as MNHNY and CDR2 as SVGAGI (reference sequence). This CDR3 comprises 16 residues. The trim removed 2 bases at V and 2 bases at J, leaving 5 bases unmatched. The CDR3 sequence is CASSYANRGTGNTIYF. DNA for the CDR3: TGTGCCAGCAGTTACGCCAACAGGGGGACTGGAAACACCATATATTTT.

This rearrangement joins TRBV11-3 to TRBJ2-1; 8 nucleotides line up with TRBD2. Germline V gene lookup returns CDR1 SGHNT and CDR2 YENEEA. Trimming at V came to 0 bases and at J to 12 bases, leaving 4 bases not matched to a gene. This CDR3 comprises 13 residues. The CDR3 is CASSLDGRGGQFF. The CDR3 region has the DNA TGTGCCAGCAGCTTAGATGGTCGGGGGGGGCAGTTCTTC.

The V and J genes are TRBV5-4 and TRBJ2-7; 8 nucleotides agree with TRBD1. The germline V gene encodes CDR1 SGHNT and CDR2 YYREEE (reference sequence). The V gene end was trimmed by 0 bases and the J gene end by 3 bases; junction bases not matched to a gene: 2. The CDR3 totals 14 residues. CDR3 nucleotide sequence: TGTGCCAGCAGCTTGGGGACAGGGCTCTACGAGCAGTACTTC. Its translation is CASSLGTGLYEQYF.

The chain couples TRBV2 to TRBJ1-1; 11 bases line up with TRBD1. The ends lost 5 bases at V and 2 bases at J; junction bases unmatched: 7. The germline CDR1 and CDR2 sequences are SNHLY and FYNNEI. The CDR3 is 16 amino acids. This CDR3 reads CASSPGTGGTNTEAFF. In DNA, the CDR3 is TGTGCCAGCAGTCCAGGGACAGGGGGAACCAACACTGAAGCTTTCTTT.

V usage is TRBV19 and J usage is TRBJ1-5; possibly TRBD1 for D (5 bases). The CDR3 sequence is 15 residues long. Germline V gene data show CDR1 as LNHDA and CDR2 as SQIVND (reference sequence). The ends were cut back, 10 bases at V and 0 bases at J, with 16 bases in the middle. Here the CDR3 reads CATHRDFYSNQPQHF. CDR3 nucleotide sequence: TGTGCCACCCACCGGGACTTTTATAGCAATCAGCCCCAGCATTTT.

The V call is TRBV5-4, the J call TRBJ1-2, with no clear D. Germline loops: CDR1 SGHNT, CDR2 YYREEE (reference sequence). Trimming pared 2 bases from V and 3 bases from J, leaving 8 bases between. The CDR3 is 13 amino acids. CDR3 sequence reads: CASSFGEDYGYTF. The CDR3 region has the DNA TGTGCCAGCAGCTTTGGGGAGGACTATGGCTACACCTTC.

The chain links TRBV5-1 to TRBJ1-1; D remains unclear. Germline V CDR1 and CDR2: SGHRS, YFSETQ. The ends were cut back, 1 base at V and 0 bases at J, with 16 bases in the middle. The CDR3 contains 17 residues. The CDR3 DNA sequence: TGCGCCAGCAGCTTGAAACGGGGTCCAAGAATGAACACTGAAGCTTTCTTT. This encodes CASSLKRGPRMNTEAFF.

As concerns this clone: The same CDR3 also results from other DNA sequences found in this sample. The CDR3 DNA reads as TGTGCCAGCAGTGAAGCGGGCAGGGGGGCAGATACGCAGTATTTT. Amino acid sequence: CASSEAGRGADTQYF. The chain has TRBV6-1 and TRBJ2-3, with D tentatively TRBD1 (7 bases). The V gene lost 0 bases and the J gene lost 4 bases, with 11 bases spanning the gap. The germline CDR1 and CDR2 sequences are MNHNS and SASEGT. This CDR3 spans 15 amino acids.

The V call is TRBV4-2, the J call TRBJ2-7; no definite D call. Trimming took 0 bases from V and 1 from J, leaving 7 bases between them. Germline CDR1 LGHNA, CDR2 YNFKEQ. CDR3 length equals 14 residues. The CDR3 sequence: CASSQDQISYEQYF. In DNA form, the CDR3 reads TGTGCCAGCAGCCAAGATCAGATATCCTACGAGCAGTACTTC.

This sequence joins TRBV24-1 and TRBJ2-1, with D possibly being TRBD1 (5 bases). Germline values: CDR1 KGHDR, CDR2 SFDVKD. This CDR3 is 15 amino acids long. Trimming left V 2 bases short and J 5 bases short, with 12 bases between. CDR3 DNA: TGTGCCACCAGTGATTCCAACGACAGAGACAATGAGCAGTTCTTC. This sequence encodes CATSDSNDRDNEQFF.

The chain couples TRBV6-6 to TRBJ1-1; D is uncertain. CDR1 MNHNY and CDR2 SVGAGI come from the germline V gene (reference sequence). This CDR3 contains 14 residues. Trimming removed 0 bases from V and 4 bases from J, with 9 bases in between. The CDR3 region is CASSYSGGSTEAFF. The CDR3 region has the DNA TGTGCCAGCAGTTACTCGGGCGGGAGCACTGAAGCTTTCTTT.

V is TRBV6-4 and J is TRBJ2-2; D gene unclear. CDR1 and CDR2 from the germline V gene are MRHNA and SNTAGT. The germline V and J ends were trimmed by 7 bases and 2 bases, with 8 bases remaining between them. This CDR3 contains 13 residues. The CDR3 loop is CASTLFNTGELFF. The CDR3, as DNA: TGTGCCAGCACTCTCTTTAACACCGGGGAGCTGTTTTTT.

The DNA for the CDR3 is TGTGCTAGTGGTTCAGGGGAACCGGGGGGATCACCCCTCCACTTT. It yields the protein CASGSGEPGGSPLHF. The gene calls are TRBV12-5 and TRBJ1-6; a possible D gene is TRBD1 (6 bases). Deletions cut 4 bases from V and 10 bases from J, with 17 bases between. CDR1 LGHNT and CDR2 FRNRAP come from the germline V gene. The length of the CDR3 is 15 residues.

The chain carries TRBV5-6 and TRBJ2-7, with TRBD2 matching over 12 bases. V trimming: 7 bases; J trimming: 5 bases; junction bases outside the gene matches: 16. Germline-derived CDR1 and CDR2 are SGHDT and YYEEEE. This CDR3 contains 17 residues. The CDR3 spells CASRRGTSGWAVNEQYF. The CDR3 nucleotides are TGTGCCAGCCGGCGCGGGACTAGCGGGTGGGCCGTCAACGAGCAGTACTTC.

This CDR3 reads CATSPGEMNTEAFF. The CDR3 nucleotides are TGTGCCACCAGTCCCGGAGAGATGAACACTGAAGCTTTCTTT. The chain joins TRBV19 to TRBJ1-1; D unresolved. This CDR3 region has 14 residues. Germline CDR1 LNHDA, CDR2 SQIVND (reference sequence). Trimming pared 10 bases from V and 0 bases from J, leaving 15 bases between.

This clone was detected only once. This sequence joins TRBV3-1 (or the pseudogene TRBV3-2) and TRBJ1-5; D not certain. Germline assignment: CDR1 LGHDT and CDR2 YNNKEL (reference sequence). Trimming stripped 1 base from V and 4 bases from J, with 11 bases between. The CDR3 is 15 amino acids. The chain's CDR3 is CASSQGSAGNQPQHF. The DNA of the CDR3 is TGTGCCAGCAGCCAAGGGTCCGCGGGTAATCAGCCCCAGCATTTT.

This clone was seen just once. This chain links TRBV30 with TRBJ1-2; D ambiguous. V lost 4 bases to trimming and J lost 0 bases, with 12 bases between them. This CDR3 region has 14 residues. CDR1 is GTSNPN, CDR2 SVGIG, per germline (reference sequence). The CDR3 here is CAWTAGLTNYGYTF. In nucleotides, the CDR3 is TGTGCCTGGACCGCAGGACTGACTAACTATGGCTACACCTTC.

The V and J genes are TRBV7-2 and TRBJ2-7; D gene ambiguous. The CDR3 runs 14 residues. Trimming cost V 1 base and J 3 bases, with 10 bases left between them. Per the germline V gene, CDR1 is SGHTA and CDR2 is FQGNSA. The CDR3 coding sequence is TGTGCCAGCAGCTTAGGTTCAGGATTCTACGAGCAGTACTTC. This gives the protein CASSLGSGFYEQYF.

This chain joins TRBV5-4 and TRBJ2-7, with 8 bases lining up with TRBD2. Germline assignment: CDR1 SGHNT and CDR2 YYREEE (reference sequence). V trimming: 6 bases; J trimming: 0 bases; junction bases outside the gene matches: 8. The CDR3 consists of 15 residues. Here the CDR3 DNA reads TGTGCCAGCACCTCCGGGACTAGGGGCTCCTACGAGCAGTACTTC. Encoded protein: CASTSGTRGSYEQYF.

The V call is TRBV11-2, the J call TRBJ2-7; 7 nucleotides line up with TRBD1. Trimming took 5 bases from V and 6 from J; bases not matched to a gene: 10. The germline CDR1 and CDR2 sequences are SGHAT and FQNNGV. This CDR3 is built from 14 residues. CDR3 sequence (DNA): TGTGCCAGCAGCACCCACGACAGGGTAGGCGAGCAGTACTTC. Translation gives CASSTHDRVGEQYF.

The DNA of the CDR3 is TGTGCCAGCAGTGAATTTAAGGGGATGGATACGCAGTATTTT. Its translation: CASSEFKGMDTQYF. The chain uses TRBV25-1 and TRBJ2-3, with a possible D match to TRBD1 (5 bases). The ends were cut back, 1 base at V and 6 bases at J, with 11 bases in the middle. Germline V lookup: CDR1 MGHDK, CDR2 SYGVNS. The CDR3 runs 14 residues.

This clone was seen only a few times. CDR3 sequence (DNA): TGTGCCATCAGTGATCATAGCCAAGAGACCCAGTACTTC. This translates into CAISDHSQETQYF. The gene calls are TRBV10-3 and TRBJ2-5; D is uncertain. Looked up from germline, CDR1 is ENHRY and CDR2 is SYGVKD. The CDR3 runs to 13 residues. Deletions cut 3 bases from V and 1 base from J, with 6 bases between.

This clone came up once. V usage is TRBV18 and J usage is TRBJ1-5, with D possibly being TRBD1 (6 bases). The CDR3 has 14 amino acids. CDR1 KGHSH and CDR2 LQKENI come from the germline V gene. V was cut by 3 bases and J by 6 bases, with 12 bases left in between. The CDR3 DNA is TGTGCCAGCTCACCTAACAGGGAAGGTCAGCCCCAGCATTTT. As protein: CASSPNREGQPQHF.

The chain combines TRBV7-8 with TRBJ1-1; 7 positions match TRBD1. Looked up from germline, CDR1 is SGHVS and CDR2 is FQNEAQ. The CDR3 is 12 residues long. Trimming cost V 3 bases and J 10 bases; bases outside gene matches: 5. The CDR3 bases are TGTGCCAGCAGCTTCTCAGGGGGGCCAGCTTTCTTT. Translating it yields CASSFSGGPAFF.

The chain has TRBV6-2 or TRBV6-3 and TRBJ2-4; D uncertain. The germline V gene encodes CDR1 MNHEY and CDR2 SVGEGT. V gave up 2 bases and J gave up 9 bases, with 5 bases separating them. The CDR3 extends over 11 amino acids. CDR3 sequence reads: CASSYHSIQYF. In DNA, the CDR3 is TGTGCCAGCAGTTACCACAGCATTCAGTACTTC.

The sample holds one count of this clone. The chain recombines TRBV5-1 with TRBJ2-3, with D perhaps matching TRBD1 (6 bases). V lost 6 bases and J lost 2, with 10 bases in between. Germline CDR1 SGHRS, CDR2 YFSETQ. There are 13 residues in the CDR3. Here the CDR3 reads CASNEGDTDTQYF. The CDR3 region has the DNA TGCGCCAGCAACGAGGGGGACACAGATACGCAGTATTTT.

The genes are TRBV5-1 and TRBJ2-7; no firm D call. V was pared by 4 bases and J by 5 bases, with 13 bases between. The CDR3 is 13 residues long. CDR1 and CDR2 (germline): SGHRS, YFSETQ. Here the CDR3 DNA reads TGCGCCAGCAGCCTGACACGCGCCAACGAGCAGTACTTC. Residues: CASSLTRANEQYF.

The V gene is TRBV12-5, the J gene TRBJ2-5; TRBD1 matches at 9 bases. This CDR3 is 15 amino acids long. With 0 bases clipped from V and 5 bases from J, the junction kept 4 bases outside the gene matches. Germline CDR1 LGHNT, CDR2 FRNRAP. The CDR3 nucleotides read TGTGCTAGTGGTTTGGTAACAGGGGGCAGCGAGACCCAGTACTTC. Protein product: CASGLVTGGSETQYF.

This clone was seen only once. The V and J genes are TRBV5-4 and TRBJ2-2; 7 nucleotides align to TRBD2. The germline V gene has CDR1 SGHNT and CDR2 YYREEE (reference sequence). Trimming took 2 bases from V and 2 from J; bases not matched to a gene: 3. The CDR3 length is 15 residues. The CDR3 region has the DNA TGTGCCAGCAGCTTTAAGCGGGGAAACACCGGGGAGCTGTTTTTT. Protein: CASSFKRGNTGELFF.

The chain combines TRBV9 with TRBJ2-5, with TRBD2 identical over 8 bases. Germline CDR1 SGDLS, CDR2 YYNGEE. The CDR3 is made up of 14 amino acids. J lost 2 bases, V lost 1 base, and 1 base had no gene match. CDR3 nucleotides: TGTGCCAGCAGCGTAACGGGGGGGCAAGAGACCCAGTACTTC. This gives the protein CASSVTGGQETQYF.

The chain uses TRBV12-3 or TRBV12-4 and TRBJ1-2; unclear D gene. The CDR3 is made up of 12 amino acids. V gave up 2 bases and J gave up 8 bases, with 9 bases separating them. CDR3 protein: CASSLTGNGYTF. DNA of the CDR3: TGTGCCAGCAGTTTAACGGGGAACGGCTACACCTTC.

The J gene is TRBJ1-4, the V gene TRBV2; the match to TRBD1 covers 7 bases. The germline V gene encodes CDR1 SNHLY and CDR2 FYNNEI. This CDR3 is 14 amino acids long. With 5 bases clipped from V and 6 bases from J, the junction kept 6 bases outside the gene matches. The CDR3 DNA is TGTGCCAGCAGTCAACAGGGGAGGTATGAAAAACTGTTTTTT. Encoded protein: CASSQQGRYEKLFF.